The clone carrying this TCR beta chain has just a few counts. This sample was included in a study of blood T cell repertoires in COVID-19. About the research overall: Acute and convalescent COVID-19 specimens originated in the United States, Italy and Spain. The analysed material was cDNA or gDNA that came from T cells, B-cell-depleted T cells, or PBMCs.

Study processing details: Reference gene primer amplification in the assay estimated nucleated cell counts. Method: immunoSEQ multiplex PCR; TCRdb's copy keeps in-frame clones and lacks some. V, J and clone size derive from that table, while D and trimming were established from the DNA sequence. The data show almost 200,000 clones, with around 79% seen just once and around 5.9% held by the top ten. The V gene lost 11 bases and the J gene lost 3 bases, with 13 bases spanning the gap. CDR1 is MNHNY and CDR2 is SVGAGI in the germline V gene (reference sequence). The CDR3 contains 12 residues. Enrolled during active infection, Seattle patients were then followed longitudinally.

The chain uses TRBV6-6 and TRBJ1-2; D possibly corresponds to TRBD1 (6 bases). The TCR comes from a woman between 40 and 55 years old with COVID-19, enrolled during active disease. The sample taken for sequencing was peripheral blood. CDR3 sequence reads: CAGGGPHYGYTF. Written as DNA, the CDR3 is TGTGCCGGGGGGGGGCCCCACTATGGCTACACCTTC.